Listed here is a single T cell receptor beta chain. Germline CDR1 is SGHTS and CDR2 is YDEGEE. V was clipped by 3 bases and J by 4 bases; unmatched bases: 11. This CDR3 is built from 17 residues. The data originate from a study of blood T cell repertoires in COVID-19. Study as a whole: Samples of COVID-19 (acute and convalescent) were obtained from the United States, Italy and Spain. From T cells, B-cell-depleted T cells, or PBMCs came the material, which was cDNA or gDNA.

One Seattle source followed patients from active infection through their disease course. Original processing methods: Counts of nucleated cells, estimated from reference gene primer amplification, were obtained. Clones were sequenced by immunoSEQ multiplex PCR, and TCRdb holds only the in-frame ones, with some missing. D and trimming were read from the DNA, whereas the V and J calls and clone size are those reported in that table. The top ten hold about 0.63% of the sample, which has 150,000 to 160,000 clones, under 85% seen once. Sequenced material: peripheral blood. This TCR was recovered from a man aged 55 to 69 with COVID-19, enrolled during active disease. V usage is TRBV5-8 and J usage is TRBJ2-1, with 9 bases fitting TRBD2. The CDR3 nucleotides read TGTGCCAGCAGCTCGGGGACTAGCACGATCCTTTACAATGAGCAGTTCTTC. Its protein product is CASSSGTSTILYNEQFF.